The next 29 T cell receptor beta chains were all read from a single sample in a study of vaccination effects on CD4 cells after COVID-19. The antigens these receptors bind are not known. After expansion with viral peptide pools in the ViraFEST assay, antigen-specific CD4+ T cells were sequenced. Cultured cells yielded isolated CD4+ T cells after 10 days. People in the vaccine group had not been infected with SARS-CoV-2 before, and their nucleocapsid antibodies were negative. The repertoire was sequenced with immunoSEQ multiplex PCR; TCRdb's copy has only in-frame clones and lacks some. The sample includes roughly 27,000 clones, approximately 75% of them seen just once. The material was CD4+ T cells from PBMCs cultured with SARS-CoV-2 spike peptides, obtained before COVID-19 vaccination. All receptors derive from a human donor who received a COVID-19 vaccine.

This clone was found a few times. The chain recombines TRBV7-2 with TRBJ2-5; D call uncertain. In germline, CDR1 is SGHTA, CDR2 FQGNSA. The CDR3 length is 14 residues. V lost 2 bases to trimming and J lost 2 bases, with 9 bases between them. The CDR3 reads CASSLSHSQETQYF. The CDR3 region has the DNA TGTGCCAGCAGCTTATCCCACAGTCAAGAGACCCAGTACTTC.

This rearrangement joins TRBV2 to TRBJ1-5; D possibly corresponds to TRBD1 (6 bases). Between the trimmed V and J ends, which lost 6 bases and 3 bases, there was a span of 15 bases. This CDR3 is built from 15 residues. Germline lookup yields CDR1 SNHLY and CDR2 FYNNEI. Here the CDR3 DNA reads TGTGCCAGCAGCAAAGGCCAGGGGTACAATCAGCCCCAGCATTTT. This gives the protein CASSKGQGYNQPQHF.

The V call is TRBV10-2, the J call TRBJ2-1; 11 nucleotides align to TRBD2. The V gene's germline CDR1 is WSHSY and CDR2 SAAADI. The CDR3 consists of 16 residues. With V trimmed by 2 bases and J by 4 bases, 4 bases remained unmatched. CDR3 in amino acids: CASSETSGSKYNEQFF. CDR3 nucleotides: TGCGCCAGCAGTGAGACTAGCGGGAGTAAGTACAATGAGCAGTTCTTC.

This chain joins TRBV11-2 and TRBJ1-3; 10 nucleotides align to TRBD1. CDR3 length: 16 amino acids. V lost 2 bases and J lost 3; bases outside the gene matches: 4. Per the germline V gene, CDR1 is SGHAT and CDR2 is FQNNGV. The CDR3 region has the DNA TGTGCCAGCAGCTTATTCCGGACAGGGGGTGGAAACACCATATATTTT. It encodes CASSLFRTGGGNTIYF.

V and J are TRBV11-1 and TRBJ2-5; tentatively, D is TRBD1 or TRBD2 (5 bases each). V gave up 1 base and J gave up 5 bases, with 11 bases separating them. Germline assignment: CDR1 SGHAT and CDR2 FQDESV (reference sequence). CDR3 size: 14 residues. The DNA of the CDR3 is TGTGCCAGCAGCTTAGGTGGGGGAAGGGAGACCCAGTACTTC. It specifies CASSLGGGRETQYF.

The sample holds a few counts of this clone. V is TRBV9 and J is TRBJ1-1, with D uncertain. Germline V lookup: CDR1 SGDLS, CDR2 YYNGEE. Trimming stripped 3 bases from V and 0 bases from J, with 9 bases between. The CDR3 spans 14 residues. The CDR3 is CASSGNSLNTEAFF. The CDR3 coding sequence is TGTGCCAGCAGCGGTAACAGCCTGAACACTGAAGCTTTCTTT.

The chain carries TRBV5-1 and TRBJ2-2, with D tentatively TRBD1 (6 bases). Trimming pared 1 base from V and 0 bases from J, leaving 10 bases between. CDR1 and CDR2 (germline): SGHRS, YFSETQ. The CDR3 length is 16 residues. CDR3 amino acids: CASSLWGLANTGELFF. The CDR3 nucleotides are TGCGCCAGCAGCTTGTGGGGGCTAGCGAACACCGGGGAGCTGTTTTTT.

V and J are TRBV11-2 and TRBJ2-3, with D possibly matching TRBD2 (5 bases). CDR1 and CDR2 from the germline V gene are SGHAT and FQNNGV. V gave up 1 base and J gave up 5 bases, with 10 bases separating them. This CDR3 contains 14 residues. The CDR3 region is CASSLVAGVDTQYF. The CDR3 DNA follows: TGTGCCAGCAGCTTAGTGGCCGGGGTAGATACGCAGTATTTT.

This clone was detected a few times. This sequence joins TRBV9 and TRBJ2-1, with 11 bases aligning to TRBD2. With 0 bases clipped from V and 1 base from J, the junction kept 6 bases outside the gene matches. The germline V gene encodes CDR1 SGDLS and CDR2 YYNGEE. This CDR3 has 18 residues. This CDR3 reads CASSVVASGGMSYNEQFF. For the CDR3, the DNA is TGTGCCAGCAGCGTAGTGGCTAGCGGGGGGATGTCCTACAATGAGCAGTTCTTC.

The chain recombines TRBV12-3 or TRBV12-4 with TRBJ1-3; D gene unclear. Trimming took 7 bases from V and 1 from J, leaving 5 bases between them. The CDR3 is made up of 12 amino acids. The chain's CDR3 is CASMLSGNTIYF. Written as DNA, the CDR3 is TGTGCCAGCATGCTATCTGGAAACACCATATATTTT.

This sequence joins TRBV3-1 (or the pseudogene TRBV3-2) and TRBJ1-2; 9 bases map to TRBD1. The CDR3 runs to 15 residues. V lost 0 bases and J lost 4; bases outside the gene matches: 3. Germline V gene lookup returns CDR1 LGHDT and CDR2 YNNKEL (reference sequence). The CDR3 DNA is TGTGCCAGCAGCCAAGAGTGGGACAGGGCCTATGGCTACACCTTC. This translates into CASSQEWDRAYGYTF.

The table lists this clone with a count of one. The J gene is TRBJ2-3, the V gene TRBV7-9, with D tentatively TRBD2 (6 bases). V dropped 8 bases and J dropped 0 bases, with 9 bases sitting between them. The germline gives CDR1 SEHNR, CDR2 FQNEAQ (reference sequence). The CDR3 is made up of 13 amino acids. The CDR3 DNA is TGTGCCAGCCGGAGGGACAGCACAGATACGCAGTATTTT. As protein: CASRRDSTDTQYF.

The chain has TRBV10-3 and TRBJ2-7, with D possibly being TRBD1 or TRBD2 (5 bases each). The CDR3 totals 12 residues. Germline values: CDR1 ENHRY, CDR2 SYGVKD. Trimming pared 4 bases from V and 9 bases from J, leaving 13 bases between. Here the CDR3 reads CAISGGNLAQYF. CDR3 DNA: TGTGCCATCAGTGGGGGGAATTTGGCGCAGTACTTC.

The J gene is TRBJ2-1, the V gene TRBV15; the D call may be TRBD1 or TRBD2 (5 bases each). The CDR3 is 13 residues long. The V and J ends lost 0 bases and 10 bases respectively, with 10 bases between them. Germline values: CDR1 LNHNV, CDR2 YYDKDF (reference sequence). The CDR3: CATSRETGTEQFF. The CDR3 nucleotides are TGTGCCACCAGCAGAGAAACGGGGACCGAGCAGTTCTTC.

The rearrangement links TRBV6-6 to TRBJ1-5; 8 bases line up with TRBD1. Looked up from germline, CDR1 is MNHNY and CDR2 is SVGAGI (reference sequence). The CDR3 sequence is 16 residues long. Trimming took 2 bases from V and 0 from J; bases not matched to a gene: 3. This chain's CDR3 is CASSYGTGYSNQPQHF. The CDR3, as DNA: TGTGCCAGCAGTTACGGGACAGGCTATAGCAATCAGCCCCAGCATTTT.

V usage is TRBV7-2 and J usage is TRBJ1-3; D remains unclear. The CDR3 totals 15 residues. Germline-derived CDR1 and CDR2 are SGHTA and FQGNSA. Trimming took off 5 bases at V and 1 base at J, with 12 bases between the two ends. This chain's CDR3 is CASSPFTRSGNTIYF. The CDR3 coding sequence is TGTGCCAGCAGCCCTTTCACGAGATCTGGAAACACCATATATTTT.

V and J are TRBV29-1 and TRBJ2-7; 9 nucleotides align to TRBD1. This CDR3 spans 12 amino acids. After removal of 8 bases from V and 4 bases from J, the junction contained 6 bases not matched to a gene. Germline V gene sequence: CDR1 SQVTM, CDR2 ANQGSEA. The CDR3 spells CSIRTGAYEQYF. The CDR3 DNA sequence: TGCAGCATCCGGACAGGGGCTTACGAGCAGTACTTC.

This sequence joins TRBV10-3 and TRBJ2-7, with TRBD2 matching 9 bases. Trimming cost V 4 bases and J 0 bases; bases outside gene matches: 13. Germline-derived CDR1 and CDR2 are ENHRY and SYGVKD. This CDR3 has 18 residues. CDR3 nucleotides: TGTGCCATCAGTGCGCGGGTTAGCGGGGGTGCCCTCTCCTACGAGCAGTACTTC. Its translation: CAISARVSGGALSYEQYF.

CDR3 nucleotide sequence: TGCAGCGTTGAAGGGGGGCAGGAAAGGAGAAATGAGCAGTTCTTC. Amino acids: CSVEGGQERRNEQFF. The chain joins TRBV29-1 to TRBJ2-1; D is possibly TRBD1 (6 bases). The CDR3 extends over 15 amino acids. Germline V CDR1 and CDR2: SQVTM, ANQGSEA. Deletions cut 1 base from V and 7 bases from J, with 17 bases between.

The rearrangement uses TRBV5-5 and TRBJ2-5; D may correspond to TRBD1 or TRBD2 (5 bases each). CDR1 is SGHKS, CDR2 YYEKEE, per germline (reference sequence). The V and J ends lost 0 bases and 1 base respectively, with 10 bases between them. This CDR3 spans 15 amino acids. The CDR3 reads CASSLDGGTQETQYF. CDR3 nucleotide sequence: TGTGCCAGCAGCTTGGATGGGGGAACCCAAGAGACCCAGTACTTC. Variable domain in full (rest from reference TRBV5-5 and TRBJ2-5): DAGVTQSPTHLIKTRGQQVTLRCSPISGHKSVSWYQQVLGQGPQFIFQYYEKEERGRGNFPDRFSARQFPNYSSELNVNALLLGDSALYLCASSLDGGTQETQYFGPGTRLLVL.

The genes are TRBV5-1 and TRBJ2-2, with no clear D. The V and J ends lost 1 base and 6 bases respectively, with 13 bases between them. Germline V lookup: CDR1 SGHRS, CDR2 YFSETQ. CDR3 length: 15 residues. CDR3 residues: CASSLSGVVPGELFF. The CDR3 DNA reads TGCGCCAGCAGCTTGTCTGGGGTTGTCCCCGGGGAGCTGTTTTTT.

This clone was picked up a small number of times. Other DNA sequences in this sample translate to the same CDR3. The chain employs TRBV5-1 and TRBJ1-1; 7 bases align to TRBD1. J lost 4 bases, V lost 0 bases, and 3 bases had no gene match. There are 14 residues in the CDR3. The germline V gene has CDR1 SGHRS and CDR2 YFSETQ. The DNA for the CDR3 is TGCGCCAGCAGCTTGGATCCAGGGGGCACTGAAGCTTTCTTT. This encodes CASSLDPGGTEAFF.

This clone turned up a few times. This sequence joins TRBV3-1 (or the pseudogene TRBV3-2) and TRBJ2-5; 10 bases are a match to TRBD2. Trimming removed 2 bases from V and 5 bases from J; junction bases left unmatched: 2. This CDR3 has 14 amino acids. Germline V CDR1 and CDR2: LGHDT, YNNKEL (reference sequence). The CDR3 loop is CASSQPAGGETQYF. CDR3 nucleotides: TGTGCCAGCAGCCAACCAGCGGGAGGGGAGACCCAGTACTTC.

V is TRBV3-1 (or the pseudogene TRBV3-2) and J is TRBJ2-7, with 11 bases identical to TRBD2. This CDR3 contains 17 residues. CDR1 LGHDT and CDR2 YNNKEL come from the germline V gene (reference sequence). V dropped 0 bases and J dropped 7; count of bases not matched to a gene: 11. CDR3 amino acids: CASSQDGGLAGGREQYF. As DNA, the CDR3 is TGTGCCAGCAGCCAAGACGGAGGGCTAGCGGGAGGTCGGGAGCAGTACTTC.

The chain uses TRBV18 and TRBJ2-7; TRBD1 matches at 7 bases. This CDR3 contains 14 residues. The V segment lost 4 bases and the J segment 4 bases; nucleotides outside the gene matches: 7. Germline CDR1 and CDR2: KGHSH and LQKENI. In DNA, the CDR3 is TGTGCCAGCTCACAAACAGGGGCCCCGTACGAGCAGTACTTC. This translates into CASSQTGAPYEQYF.

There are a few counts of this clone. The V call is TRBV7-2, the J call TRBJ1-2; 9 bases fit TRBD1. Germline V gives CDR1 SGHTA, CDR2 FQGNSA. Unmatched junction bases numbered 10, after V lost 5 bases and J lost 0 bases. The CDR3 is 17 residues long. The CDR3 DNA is TGTGCCAGCAGCATCCCGGGACAGGGTTTCTCTAACTATGGCTACACCTTC. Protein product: CASSIPGQGFSNYGYTF.

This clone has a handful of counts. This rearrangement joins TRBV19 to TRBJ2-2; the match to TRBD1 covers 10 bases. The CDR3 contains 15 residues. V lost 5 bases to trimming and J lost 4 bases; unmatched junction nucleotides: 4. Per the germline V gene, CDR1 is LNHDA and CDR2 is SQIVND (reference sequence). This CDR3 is CASSSGTGVTGELFF. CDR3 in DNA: TGTGCCAGTAGTTCCGGGACAGGGGTCACCGGGGAGCTGTTTTTT. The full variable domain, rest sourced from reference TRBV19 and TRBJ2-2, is DGGITQSPKYLFRKEGQNVTLSCEQNLNHDAMYWYRQDPGQGLRLIYYSQIVNDFQKGDIAEGYSVSREKKESFPLTVTSAQKNPTAFYLCASSSGTGVTGELFFGEGSRLTVL.

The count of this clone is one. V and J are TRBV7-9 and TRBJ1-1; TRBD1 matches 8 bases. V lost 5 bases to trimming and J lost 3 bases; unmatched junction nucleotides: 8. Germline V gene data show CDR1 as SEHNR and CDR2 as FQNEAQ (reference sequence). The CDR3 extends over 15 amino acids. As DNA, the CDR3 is TGTGCCAGCAGCATTGGACAGGGAGGCGACACTGAAGCTTTCTTT. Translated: CASSIGQGGDTEAFF.

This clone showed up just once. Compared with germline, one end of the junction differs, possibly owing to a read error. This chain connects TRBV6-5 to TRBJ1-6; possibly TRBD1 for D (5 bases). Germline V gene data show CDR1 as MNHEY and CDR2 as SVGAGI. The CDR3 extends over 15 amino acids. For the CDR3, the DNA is TGTGCCAGCAATTACGGACAACCTTATAATTCACCCCTCCACTTT. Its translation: CASNYGQPYNSPLHF.